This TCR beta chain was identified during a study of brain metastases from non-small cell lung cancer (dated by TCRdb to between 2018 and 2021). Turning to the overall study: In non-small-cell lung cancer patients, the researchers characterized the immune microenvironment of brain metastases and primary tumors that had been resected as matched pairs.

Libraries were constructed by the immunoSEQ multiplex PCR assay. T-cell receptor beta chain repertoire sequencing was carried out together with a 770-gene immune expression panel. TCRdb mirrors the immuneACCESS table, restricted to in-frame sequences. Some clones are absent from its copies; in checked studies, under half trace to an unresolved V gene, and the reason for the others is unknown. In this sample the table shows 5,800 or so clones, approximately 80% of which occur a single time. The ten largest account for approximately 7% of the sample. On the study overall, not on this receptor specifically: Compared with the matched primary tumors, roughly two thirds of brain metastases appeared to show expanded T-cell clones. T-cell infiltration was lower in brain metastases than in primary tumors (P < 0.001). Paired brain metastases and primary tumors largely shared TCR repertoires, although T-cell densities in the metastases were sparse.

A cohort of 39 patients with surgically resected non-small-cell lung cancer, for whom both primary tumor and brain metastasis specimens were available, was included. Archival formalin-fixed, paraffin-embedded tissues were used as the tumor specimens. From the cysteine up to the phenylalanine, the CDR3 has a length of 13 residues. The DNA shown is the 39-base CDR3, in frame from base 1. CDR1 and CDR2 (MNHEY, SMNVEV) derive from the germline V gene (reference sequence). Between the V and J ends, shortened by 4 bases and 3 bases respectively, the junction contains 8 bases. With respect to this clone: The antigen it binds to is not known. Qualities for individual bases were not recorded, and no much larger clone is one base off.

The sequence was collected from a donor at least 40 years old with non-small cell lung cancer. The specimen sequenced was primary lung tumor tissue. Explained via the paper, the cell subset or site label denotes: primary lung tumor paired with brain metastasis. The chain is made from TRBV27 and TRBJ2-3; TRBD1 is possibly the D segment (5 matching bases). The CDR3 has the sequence CASSSRQTDTQYF. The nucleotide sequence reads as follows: TGTGCCAGCAGTTCCCGACAGACAGATACGCAGTATTTT.